This T cell receptor beta chain was sequenced during a study of naive and memory T cell subsets. Both TRBC1 and TRBC2 were covered by a beta constant-region primer of two equimolar oligonucleotides. Nested alpha and beta constant-region primers with the SP2 primer drove four PCR rounds on ligated cDNA. A single record per CDR3 protein comes from TCRdb applying MiXCR to the UMI-ligation and nested PCR reads. The table has 80,000 to 95,000 distinct CDR3 sequences, around 9% seen once. CDR1 SEHNR and CDR2 FQNEAQ come from the germline V gene (reference sequence). Trimming stripped 5 bases from V and 0 bases from J, with 14 bases between. This CDR3 comprises 15 residues.

The chain recombines TRBV7-9 with TRBJ2-7, with D maybe TRBD2 (5 bases). Material for sequencing was naive CD8+ T cells from blood. This receptor was obtained from a human donor in good health. The CDR3 protein is CASSHQDWSSYEQYF. In nucleotides, the CDR3 is TGTGCCAGCAGCCATCAGGACTGGAGCTCCTACGAGCAGTACTTC.